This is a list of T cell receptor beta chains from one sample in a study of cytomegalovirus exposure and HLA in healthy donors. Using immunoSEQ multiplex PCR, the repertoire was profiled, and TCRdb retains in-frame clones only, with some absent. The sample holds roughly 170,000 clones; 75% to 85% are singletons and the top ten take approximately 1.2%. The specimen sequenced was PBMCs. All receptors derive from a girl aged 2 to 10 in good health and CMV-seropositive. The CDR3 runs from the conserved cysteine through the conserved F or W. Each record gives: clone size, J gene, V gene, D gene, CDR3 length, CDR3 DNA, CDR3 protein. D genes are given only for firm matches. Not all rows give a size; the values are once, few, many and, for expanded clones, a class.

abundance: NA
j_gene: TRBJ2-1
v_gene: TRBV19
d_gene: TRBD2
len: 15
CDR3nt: TGTGCCAGTAGCCCGGGGGGAGGCTCCTACAATGAGCAGTTCTTC
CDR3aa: CASSPGGGSYNEQFF

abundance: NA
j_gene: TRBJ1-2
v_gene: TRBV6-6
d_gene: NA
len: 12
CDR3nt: TGTGCCAGCAGTGAGGGAGTCTATGGCTACACCTTC
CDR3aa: CASSEGVYGYTF

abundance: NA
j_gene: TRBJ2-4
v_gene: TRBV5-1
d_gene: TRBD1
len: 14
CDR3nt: TGCGCCAGCAGCTTGGCTATGCCAGGGGGCATTCAGTACTTC
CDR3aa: CASSLAMPGGIQYF

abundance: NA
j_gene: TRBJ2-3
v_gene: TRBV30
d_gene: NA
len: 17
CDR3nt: TGTGCCTGGAGCCCCCCTTACAGCGGATCTAGCACAGATACGCAGTATTTT
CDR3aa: CAWSPPYSGSSTDTQYF

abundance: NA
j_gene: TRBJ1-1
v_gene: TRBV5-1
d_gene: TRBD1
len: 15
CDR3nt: TGCGCCAGCAGCCCTCTTCAGGGGGCGACCACTGAAGCTTTCTTT
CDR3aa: CASSPLQGATTEAFF

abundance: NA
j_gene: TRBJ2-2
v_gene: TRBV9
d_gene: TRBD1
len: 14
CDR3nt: TGTGCCAGCCCAGACAGGGGGAACACCGGGGAGCTGTTTTTT
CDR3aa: CASPDRGNTGELFF

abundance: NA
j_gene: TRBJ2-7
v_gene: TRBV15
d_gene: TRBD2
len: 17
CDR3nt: TGTGCCACCAGCAGAGATCCTGGGACTAGCGGGAAACACGAGCAGTACTTC
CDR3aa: CATSRDPGTSGKHEQYF

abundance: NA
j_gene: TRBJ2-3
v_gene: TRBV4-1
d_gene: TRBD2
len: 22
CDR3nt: TGCGCCAGCAGCCCCATGTTCGTGTGGAGGCTAGCGGGGGGGCTAATAACAGATACGCAGTATTTT
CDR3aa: CASSPMFVWRLAGGLITDTQYF

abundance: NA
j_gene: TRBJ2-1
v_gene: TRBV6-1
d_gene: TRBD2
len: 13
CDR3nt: TGTGCCAGCACGGGCGGGAGAAGGAATGAGCAGTTCTTC
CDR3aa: CASTGGRRNEQFF

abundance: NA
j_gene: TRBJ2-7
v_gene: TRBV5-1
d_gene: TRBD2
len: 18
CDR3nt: TGCGCCAGCAGCCCCGGGACTAGCGGGCTACGGGGGGATTACGAGCAGTACTTC
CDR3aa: CASSPGTSGLRGDYEQYF

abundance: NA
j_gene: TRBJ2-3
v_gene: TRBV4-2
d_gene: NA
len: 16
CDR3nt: TGTGCCAGCAGCCAAGATTTGGAGTCCTACACAGATACGCAGTATTTT
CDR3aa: CASSQDLESYTDTQYF

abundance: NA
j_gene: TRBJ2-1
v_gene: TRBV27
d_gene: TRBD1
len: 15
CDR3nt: TGTGCCAGCAAGGTGGGACAGGGGGCCTACAATGAGCAGTTCTTC
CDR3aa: CASKVGQGAYNEQFF

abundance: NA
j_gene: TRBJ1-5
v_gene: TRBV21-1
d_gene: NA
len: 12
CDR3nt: TGTGCCAGGTCAGGGATTTATCAGCCCCAGCATTTT
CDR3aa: CARSGIYQPQHF

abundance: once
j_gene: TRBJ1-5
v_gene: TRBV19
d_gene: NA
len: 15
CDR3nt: TGTGCCAGTAGTATCCCCGGGATCCACAATCAGCCCCAGCATTTT
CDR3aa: CASSIPGIHNQPQHF

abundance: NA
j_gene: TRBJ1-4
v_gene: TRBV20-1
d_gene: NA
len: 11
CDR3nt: TGCAGTGCTAGAGCCCCCCAGAGGCAGTTTTTT
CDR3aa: CSARAPQRQFF

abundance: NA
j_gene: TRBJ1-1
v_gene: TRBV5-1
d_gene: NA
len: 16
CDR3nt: TGCGCCAGCAAGAAGGGGCCCACGATCGAACTTAGTAAAGCTTTCTTT
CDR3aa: CASKKGPTIELSKAFF

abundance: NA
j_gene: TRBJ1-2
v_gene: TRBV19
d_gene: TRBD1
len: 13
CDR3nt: TGTGCCAGTAGTACGGGACAGAACTATGGCTACACCTTC
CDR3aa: CASSTGQNYGYTF

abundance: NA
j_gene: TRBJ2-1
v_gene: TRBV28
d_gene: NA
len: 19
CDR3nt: TGTGCCAGCAGTTTAGTAGACAGCGACGTACCCCACTCCTACAATGAGCAGTTCTTC
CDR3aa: CASSLVDSDVPHSYNEQFF

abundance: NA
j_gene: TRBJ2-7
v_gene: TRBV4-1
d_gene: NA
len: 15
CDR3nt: TGCGCCAGCAGCCAAGACTCGGGAAACTCCTACGAGCAGTACTTC
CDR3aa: CASSQDSGNSYEQYF

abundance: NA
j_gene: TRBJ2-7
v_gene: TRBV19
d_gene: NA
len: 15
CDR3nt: TGTGCCAGTAGTCCCCGGGACACCCACTCCTACGAGCAGTACTTC
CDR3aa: CASSPRDTHSYEQYF

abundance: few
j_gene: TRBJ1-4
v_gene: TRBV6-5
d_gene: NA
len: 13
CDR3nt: TGTGCCAGCAGGAACGACAGGAATGAAAAACTGTTTTTT
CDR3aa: CASRNDRNEKLFF

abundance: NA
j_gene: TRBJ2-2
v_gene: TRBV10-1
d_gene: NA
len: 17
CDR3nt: TGCGCCAGCAGTGAGACCGAGGGACAACGACGGACCGGGGAGCTGTTTTTT
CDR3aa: CASSETEGQRRTGELFF

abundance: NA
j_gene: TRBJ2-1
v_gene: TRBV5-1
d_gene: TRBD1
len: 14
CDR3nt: TGCGCCAGCAGCCTGGGACAGATAAACAATGAGCAGTTCTTC
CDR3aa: CASSLGQINNEQFF

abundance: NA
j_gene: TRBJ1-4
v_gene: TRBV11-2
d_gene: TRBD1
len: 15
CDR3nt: TGTGCCAGCAGCTTAGCCGGGACAGGGGTTGAAAAACTGTTTTTT
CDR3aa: CASSLAGTGVEKLFF

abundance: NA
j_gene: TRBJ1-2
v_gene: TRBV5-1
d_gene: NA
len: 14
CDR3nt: TGCGCCAGCAGCTTTGGGGGGTCCGTTGTTGGCTACACCTTC
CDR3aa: CASSFGGSVVGYTF

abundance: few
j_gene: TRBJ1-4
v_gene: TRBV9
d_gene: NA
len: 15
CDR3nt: TGTGCCAGCAGCGTAGATCGGCAGGGTAATGAAAAACTGTTTTTT
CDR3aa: CASSVDRQGNEKLFF

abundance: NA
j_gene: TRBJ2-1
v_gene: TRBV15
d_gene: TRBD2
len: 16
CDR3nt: TGTGCCACCAGCAGAGATGGGACTAGCGGGAGTTCCGAGCAGTTCTTC
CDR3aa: CATSRDGTSGSSEQFF

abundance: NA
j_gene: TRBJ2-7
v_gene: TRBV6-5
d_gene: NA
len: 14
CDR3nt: TGTGCCAGCAGTTACTCGTCGGCAGGGATGGAGCAGTACTTC
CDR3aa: CASSYSSAGMEQYF

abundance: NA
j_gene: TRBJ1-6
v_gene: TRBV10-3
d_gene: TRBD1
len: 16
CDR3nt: TGTGCCACCCGGACAGGGGGCGAGGGGGATAATTCACCCCTCCACTTT
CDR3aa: CATRTGGEGDNSPLHF

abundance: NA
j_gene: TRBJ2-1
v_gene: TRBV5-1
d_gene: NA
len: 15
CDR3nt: TGCGCCAGCAGCCCCCGGGAAGAAGTCTACAATGAGCAGTTCTTC
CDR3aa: CASSPREEVYNEQFF

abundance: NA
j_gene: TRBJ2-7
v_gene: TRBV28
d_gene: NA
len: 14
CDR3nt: TGTGCCAGCAGTTTGCAGGGGAGCTCCTACGAGCAGTACTTC
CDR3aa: CASSLQGSSYEQYF

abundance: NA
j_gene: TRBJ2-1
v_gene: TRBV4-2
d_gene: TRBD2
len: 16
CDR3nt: TGTGCCAGCAGCCGGGTGACTAGCGGGAGAGACAATGAGCAGTTCTTC
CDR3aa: CASSRVTSGRDNEQFF

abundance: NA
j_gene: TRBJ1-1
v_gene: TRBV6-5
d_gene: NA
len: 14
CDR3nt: TGTGCCAGCAGTTACGGGAGGGGGAACACTGAAGCTTTCTTT
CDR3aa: CASSYGRGNTEAFF

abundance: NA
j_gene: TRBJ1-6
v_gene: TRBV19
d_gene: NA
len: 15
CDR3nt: TGTGCCAGTAGTAAACCAGGAATCTATAATTCACCCCTCCACTTT
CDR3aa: CASSKPGIYNSPLHF

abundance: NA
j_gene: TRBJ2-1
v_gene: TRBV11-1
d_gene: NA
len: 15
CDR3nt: TGTGCCAGCAGCGGGAGTGCAGGGGGAGGCTATGAGCAGTTCTTC
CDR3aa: CASSGSAGGGYEQFF

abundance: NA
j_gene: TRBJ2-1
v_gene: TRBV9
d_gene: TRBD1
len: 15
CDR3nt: TGTGCCAGCACCAGAGCAGGGACAGGGATGAATGAGCAGTTCTTC
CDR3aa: CASTRAGTGMNEQFF

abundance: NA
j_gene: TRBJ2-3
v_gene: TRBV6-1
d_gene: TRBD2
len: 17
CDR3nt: TGTGCCAGCAGTGAAGCGTTCGGCGGGAGGAGCACAGATACGCAGTATTTT
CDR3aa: CASSEAFGGRSTDTQYF

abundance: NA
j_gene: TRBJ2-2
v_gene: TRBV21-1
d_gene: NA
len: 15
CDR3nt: TGTGCCAGCAATCAGACAGGGAAGAACACCGGGGAGCTGTTTTTT
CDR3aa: CASNQTGKNTGELFF

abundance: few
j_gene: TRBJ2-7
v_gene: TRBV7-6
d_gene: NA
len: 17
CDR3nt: TGTGCCAGCAGCTTAGCGCCAACAGGCGGTATCTCCTACGAGCAGTACTTC
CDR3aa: CASSLAPTGGISYEQYF

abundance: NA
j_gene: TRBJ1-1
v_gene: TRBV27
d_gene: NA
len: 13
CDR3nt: TGTGCCAGCGGCCCCAAGGTAGCCTCTCAAGCTTTCTTT
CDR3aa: CASGPKVASQAFF

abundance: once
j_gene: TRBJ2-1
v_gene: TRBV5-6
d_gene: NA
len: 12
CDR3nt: TGTGCCAGCAGCTTGGTCCGCAATGAGCAGTTCTTC
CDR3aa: CASSLVRNEQFF